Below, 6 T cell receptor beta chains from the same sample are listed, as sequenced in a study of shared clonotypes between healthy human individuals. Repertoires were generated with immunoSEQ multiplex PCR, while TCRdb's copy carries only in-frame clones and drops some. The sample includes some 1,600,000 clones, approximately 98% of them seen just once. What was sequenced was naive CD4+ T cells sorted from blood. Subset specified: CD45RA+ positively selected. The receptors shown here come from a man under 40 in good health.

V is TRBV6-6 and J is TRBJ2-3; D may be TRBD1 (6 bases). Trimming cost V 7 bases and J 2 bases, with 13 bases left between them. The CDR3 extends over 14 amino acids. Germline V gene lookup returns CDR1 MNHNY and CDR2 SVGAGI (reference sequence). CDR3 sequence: CASTRTDLTDTQYF. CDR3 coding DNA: TGTGCCAGCACTCGGACAGACCTCACAGATACGCAGTATTTT.

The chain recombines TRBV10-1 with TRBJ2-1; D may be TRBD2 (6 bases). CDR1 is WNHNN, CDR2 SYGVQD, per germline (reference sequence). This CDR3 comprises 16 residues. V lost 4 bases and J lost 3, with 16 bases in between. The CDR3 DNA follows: TGCGCCAGCAGTGTGTGGACTGGAGGGGACTACAATGAGCAGTTCTTC. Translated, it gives CASSVWTGGDYNEQFF.

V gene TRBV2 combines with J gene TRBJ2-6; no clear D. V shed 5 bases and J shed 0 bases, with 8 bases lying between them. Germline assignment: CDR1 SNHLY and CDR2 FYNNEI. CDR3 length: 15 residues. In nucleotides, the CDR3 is TGTGCCAGCAGTAGAGAAGGCTCTGGGGCCAACGTCCTGACTTTC. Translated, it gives CASSREGSGANVLTF. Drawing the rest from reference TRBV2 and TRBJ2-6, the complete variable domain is EPEVTQTPSHQVTQMGQEVILRCVPISNHLYFYWYRQILGQKVEFLVSFYNNEISEKSEIFDDQFSVERPDGSNFTLKIRSTKLEDSAMYFCASSREGSGANVLTFGAGSRLTVL.

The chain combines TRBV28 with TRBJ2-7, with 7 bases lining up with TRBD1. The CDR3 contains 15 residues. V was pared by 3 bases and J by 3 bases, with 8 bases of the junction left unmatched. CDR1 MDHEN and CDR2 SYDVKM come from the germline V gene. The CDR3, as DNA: TGTGCCAGCAGTTTCTTGGGGACAGATGTCTACGAGCAGTACTTC. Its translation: CASSFLGTDVYEQYF.

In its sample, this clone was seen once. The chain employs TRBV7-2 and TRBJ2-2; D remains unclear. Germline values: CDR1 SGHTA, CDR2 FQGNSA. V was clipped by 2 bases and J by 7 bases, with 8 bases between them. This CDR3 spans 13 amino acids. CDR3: CASSLFGRGELFF. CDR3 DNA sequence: TGTGCCAGCAGCTTATTCGGCCGCGGGGAGCTGTTTTTT. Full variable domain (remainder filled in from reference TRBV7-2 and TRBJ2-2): GAGVSQSPSNKVTEKGKDVELRCDPISGHTALYWYRQSLGQGLEFLIYFQGNSAPDKSGLPSDRFSAERTGGSVSTLTIQRTQQEDSAVYLCASSLFGRGELFFGEGSRLTVL.

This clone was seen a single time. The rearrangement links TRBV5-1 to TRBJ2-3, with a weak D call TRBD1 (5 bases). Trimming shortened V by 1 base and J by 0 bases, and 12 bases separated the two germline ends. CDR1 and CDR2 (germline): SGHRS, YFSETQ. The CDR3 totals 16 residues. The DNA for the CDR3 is TGCGCCAGCAGCTTGTGGGGCAGATCTAGCACAGATACGCAGTATTTT. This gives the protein CASSLWGRSSTDTQYF.